The rows below give T cell receptor beta chains drawn from one sample of a study of OX40 agonist ivuxolimab in advanced cancers. Produced via immunoSEQ multiplex PCR; TCRdb's table is partial and in-frame only. In the table there are 75,000 to 95,000 clones, around 92% of which are singletons. Sequencing used CD4+ or CD8+ T cells sorted from blood, obtained in a trial of the OX40 agonist ivuxolimab. The receptors were sampled from an adult with an advanced solid tumor such as melanoma, head and neck, liver or kidney cancer. Each CDR3 is given with its conserved first and last residue. The D gene is left open where the match is weak. Where a row states a size, it is once, few, many or the class of an expanded clone; other rows omit it.

TRBJ2-5	.	.	TRBV6-1	CASIWGQETQYF	TGTGCCAGCATATGGGGTCAAGAGACCCAGTACTTC
TRBJ2-3	.	.	TRBV27	CASSLSPPGVLYRDTQYF	TGTGCCAGCAGTTTATCACCGCCGGGAGTTCTTTACCGGGATACGCAGTATTTT
TRBJ1-6	.	.	TRBV5-4	CASSPVGGRDSPLHF	TGTGCCAGCAGCCCGGTCGGAGGGAGAGATTCACCCCTCCACTTT
TRBJ2-5	.	.	TRBV11-1	CASSLAIGSRRETQYF	TGTGCCAGCAGCTTAGCGATCGGCTCCCGGAGAGAGACCCAGTACTTC
TRBJ2-5	.	.	TRBV5-4	CASSPTGDTSGETQYF	TGTGCCAGCAGTCCTACGGGGGACACCTCGGGGGAGACCCAGTACTTC
TRBJ1-5	.	.	TRBV19	CASTHGPQGAQHF	TGTGCCAGTACCCACGGGCCCCAAGGGGCCCAGCATTTT
TRBJ2-3	.	.	TRBV7-8	CASSPGDSTDTQYF	TGTGCCAGCAGCCCGGGAGACAGCACAGATACGCAGTATTTT
TRBJ1-3	.	.	TRBV19	CASSTLSSGNTIYF	TGTGCCAGTAGTACACTGAGCTCTGGAAACACCATATATTTT
TRBJ2-1	.	TRBD2	TRBV30	CAWSPTSGFDNEQFF	TGTGCCTGGAGTCCTACTAGCGGGTTCGACAATGAGCAGTTCTTC
TRBJ1-2	.	.	TRBV18	CASSPGEVGNYGYTF	TGTGCCAGCTCACCGGGCGAAGTGGGTAACTATGGCTACACCTTC
TRBJ2-7	.	TRBD2	TRBV7-8	CASSLAAWGGTSGYEQYF	TGTGCCAGCAGCTTAGCGGCATGGGGGGGGACTAGCGGCTACGAGCAGTACTTC
TRBJ1-1	.	TRBD1	TRBV6-5	CASSRLGQGLYGAFF	TGTGCCAGCAGTCGCCTGGGACAGGGTTTATACGGAGCTTTCTTT
TRBJ2-1	.	.	TRBV6-1	CASSELRGSYNEQFF	TGTGCCAGCAGTGAACTCAGGGGCTCCTACAATGAGCAGTTCTTC
TRBJ2-7	.	.	TRBV7-2	CASSFAGRPNEQYF	TGTGCCAGCAGCTTTGCGGGACGCCCGAACGAGCAGTACTTC
TRBJ2-7	.	TRBD2	TRBV5-1	CASSATGLAAYEQYF	TGCGCCAGCAGCGCGACCGGACTAGCGGCCTACGAGCAGTACTTC
TRBJ2-7	.	TRBD1	TRBV7-9	CASSGSRDRSYEQYF	TGTGCCAGCAGCGGAAGCCGGGACAGGTCCTACGAGCAGTACTTC
TRBJ2-4	.	TRBD2	TRBV5-4	CASSLSLRLAGEEAKNIQYF	TGTGCCAGCAGCTTGAGCCTGCGACTAGCGGGAGAGGAAGCCAAAAACATTCAGTACTTC
TRBJ2-5	.	.	TRBV7-2	CASSFGGQETQYF	TGTGCCAGCAGCTTTGGCGGGCAAGAGACCCAGTACTTC
TRBJ2-3	.	.	TRBV19	CASSIVIRTGTDTQYF	TGTGCCAGTAGTATAGTGATTAGGACGGGCACAGATACGCAGTATTTT
TRBJ1-2	.	TRBD1	TRBV28	CASASRGTANYGYTF	TGTGCCAGCGCGTCACGGGGGACAGCTAACTATGGCTACACCTTC
TRBJ1-1	.	.	TRBV10-3	CAIRGWRGFGTEAFF	TGTGCCATCCGTGGGTGGCGGGGTTTCGGCACTGAAGCTTTCTTT
TRBJ2-1	.	TRBD2	TRBV29-1	CSVVIAGTSRAYNEQFF	TGCAGCGTCGTTATTGCGGGGACTAGCCGGGCCTACAATGAGCAGTTCTTC
TRBJ2-6	.	.	TRBV5-1	CASSLLGGANVLTF	TGCGCCAGCAGCTTGTTAGGTGGGGCCAACGTCCTGACTTTC
TRBJ1-1	.	TRBD1	TRBV2	CASSQQGLNTEAFF	TGTGCCAGCAGCCAACAGGGGTTGAACACTGAAGCTTTCTTT
TRBJ1-2	.	.	TRBV5-1	CASSSDGFSYGYTF	TGCGCCAGCAGCTCGGACGGCTTCAGCTATGGCTACACCTTC
TRBJ2-7	.	TRBD1	TRBV6-5	CASKTGTGVLEQYF	TGTGCCAGCAAGACCGGGACAGGGGTTTTGGAGCAGTACTTC
TRBJ2-7	.	TRBD1	TRBV10-3	CAIRWETGYEQYF	TGTGCCATCAGATGGGAGACAGGGTACGAGCAGTACTTC
TRBJ1-3	.	TRBD1	TRBV6-6	CASSTLTGLSGNTIYF	TGTGCCAGCAGTACCTTGACAGGGCTTTCTGGAAACACCATATATTTT
TRBJ1-5	.	.	TRBV5-4	CASSRTANQPQHF	TGTGCCAGCAGCCGGACAGCAAATCAGCCCCAGCATTTT
TRBJ2-3	.	.	TRBV15	CATSRDPRGTDTQYF	TGTGCCACCAGCAGAGATCCCAGGGGCACAGATACGCAGTATTTT
TRBJ2-7	.	TRBD1	TRBV15	CATSRDLVGQWEQYF	TGTGCCACCAGCAGAGATCTGGTGGGACAGTGGGAGCAGTACTTC
TRBJ1-1	once	.	TRBV11-3	CASSPRTPLSTEAFF	TGTGCCAGCAGCCCCCGGACACCCCTGAGCACTGAAGCTTTCTTT
TRBJ2-7	once	TRBD1	TRBV25-1	CASSVRGLYEQYF	TGTGCCAGCAGTGTTAGGGGGCTCTACGAGCAGTACTTC
TRBJ1-1	.	.	TRBV9	CASSRTGTEAFF	TGTGCCAGCAGCCGAACAGGGACTGAAGCTTTCTTT
TRBJ1-4	.	.	TRBV7-9	CASSLAGGNEKLFF	TGTGCCAGCAGCTTAGCTGGGGGTAATGAAAAACTGTTTTTT
TRBJ2-6	.	.	TRBV7-8	CASSRSPWETGANVLTF	TGTGCCAGCAGCAGAAGCCCGTGGGAGACTGGGGCCAACGTCCTGACTTTC
TRBJ2-7	.	.	TRBV28	CASSPLELKQYF	TGTGCCAGCAGCCCTTTGGAGTTAAAGCAGTACTTC
TRBJ2-2	.	TRBD2	TRBV19	CASRLIAGGGTGELFF	TGTGCCAGTAGACTCATAGCGGGAGGGGGCACCGGGGAGCTGTTTTTT
TRBJ2-7	.	TRBD2	TRBV6-5	CASRGTSGSYEQYF	TGTGCCAGCAGGGGGACTAGCGGCTCCTACGAGCAGTACTTC
TRBJ1-1	.	.	TRBV30	CAWTATRVFPEAFF	TGTGCCTGGACCGCAACTAGGGTTTTCCCTGAAGCTTTCTTT
TRBJ2-7	.	TRBD1	TRBV19	CASSISGTAYEQYF	TGTGCCAGTAGTATATCAGGGACAGCCTACGAGCAGTACTTC
TRBJ1-1	.	.	TRBV30	CAWSETLGRAFF	TGTGCCTGGAGTGAGACCCTTGGTCGCGCTTTCTTT
TRBJ2-5	.	TRBD2	TRBV29-1	CSVSGEGGETQYF	TGCAGCGTTTCGGGGGAGGGTGGGGAGACCCAGTACTTC
TRBJ2-3	.	TRBD2	TRBV23-1	CARGEGGTDTQYF	TGCGCCAGGGGGGAGGGTGGCACAGATACGCAGTATTTT